The clone carrying this T cell receptor beta chain appeared a few times. The data were taken from a study of blood T cell repertoires in COVID-19. In the study overall: Nucleic acid was either cDNA or gDNA, and it came from T cells, B-cell-depleted T cells, or PBMCs.

Germline CDR1 reads SGHNT; CDR2 reads YYREEE (reference sequence). The CDR3 has 12 residues. Trimming pared 1 base from V and 6 bases from J, leaving 5 bases between. Under the authors' procedure: Reference gene primer amplification gave nucleated cell count estimates. Measured with immunoSEQ multiplex PCR; TCRdb has only the in-frame clones, and not every one. The D gene and trimming were derived from the DNA, and the V and J assignments and clone size from that table. The repertoire holds 95,000 to 150,000 clones, 85% to 90% seen once, with just under 30% in the top ten. This chain uses TRBV5-4 with TRBJ2-1; no reliable D call. The sample taken for sequencing was peripheral blood. This TCR was sampled from a woman in her 70s with acute or convalescent COVID-19. In nucleotides, the CDR3 is TGTGCCAGCAGCTTGACCGGCAATGAGCAGTTCTTC. Translated, it gives CASSLTGNEQFF.